A single sample gave rise to the 31 T cell receptor beta chains below, sequenced in a study of T cells in Graves' hyperthyroidism and ophthalmopathy. TCR beta CDR3 region amplification was performed from RNA transcripts. TCR CDR3 underwent first-round RT-PCR with the HTBI primer set. Each CDR3 protein is one row after TCRdb ran MiXCR on the multiplex PCR reads. This table has about 250,000 distinct CDR3 sequences, over 20% appearing once. The source material was blood. Source of these receptors: a woman aged 40 to 55 with Graves' ophthalmopathy.

The chain carries TRBV12-3 or TRBV12-4 and TRBJ1-1, with 8 bases that match TRBD1. CDR3 length: 13 amino acids. The trim removed 5 bases at V and 5 bases at J, leaving 4 bases unmatched. The CDR3 spells CASSQRTGTEAFF. The CDR3 DNA reads as TGTGCCAGCAGTCAAAGGACAGGGACTGAAGCTTTCTTT.

The sample holds many counts of this clonotype. In nucleotides, the CDR3 is TGCAGCGCGTCTGGACAGGGGGCTGCCGAGCAGTACTTC. Protein product: CSASGQGAAEQYF. The chain is built from TRBV29-1 and TRBJ2-7; 11 bases map to TRBD1. In germline, CDR1 is SQVTM, CDR2 ANQGSEA. The CDR3 length is 13 residues. V lost 7 bases, J lost 6 bases, and 8 bases stayed unmatched.

J is TRBJ1-2 and V is TRBV12-3 or TRBV12-4; the match to TRBD1 covers 8 bases. V dropped 8 bases and J dropped 8; count of bases not matched to a gene: 16. CDR3 length: 15 amino acids. CDR3 amino acids: CASGSPDRAGGGYTF. The CDR3 bases are TGTGCCAGCGGGTCCCCGGACAGGGCTGGAGGAGGCTACACCTTC.

The table lists this clonotype with many counts. This sequence joins TRBV5-6 and TRBJ2-5; 8 nucleotides agree with TRBD2. Germline lookup yields CDR1 SGHDT and CDR2 YYEEEE. The CDR3 consists of 17 residues. V was clipped by 1 base and J by 4 bases; unmatched bases: 12. The CDR3 nucleotides are TGTGCCAGCAGCTTGTTCGGGAGGGGTGTGGTTGGAGAGACCCAGTACTTC. Translated: CASSLFGRGVVGETQYF.

Ten or more counts support this clonotype. This sequence joins TRBV28 and TRBJ2-2, with 8 nucleotides matching TRBD2. CDR1 and CDR2 from the germline V gene are MDHEN and SYDVKM. The J segment lost 5 bases and the V segment lost 3 bases, leaving 11 bases of the junction unmatched. The CDR3 loop spans 17 amino acids. For the CDR3, the DNA is TGTGCCAGCAGTTTTTATATTGGGATAGCGGGAACCGGGGAGCTGTTTTTT. It codes for CASSFYIGIAGTGELFF.

This clonotype has at least ten counts. The chain couples TRBV20-1 to TRBJ1-1, with a weak D call TRBD1 (6 bases). From germline, CDR1 is DFQATT and CDR2 SNEGSKA (reference sequence). Between the trimmed V and J ends, which lost 1 base and 1 base, there was a span of 10 bases. The CDR3 consists of 14 residues. In DNA form, the CDR3 reads TGCAGTGCTAGAGTTGGGACACCGAACACTGAAGCTTTCTTT. It translates to CSARVGTPNTEAFF.

This chain connects TRBV20-1 to TRBJ2-5, with TRBD2 matching over 7 bases. Germline V gene sequence: CDR1 DFQATT, CDR2 SNEGSKA (reference sequence). CDR3 size: 17 residues. V was pared by 5 bases and J by 1 base, with 16 bases of the junction left unmatched. The CDR3 DNA follows: TGCAGTGCTTCAAGTGGAGGGGCTGGCGGGAGCCAAGAGACCCAGTACTTC. Residues: CSASSGGAGGSQETQYF.

The table lists this clonotype with many counts. The chain has TRBV20-1 and TRBJ2-1, with 7 bases matching TRBD2. CDR1 is DFQATT and CDR2 is SNEGSKA in the germline V gene (reference sequence). This CDR3 contains 16 residues. V was clipped by 5 bases and J by 3 bases; unmatched bases: 13. Here the CDR3 reads CSAVDLLSGFYNEQFF. CDR3 DNA: TGCAGTGCTGTCGACCTTCTTAGCGGGTTCTACAATGAGCAGTTCTTC.

This clonotype appeared many times. The V and J genes are TRBV30 and TRBJ1-2; tentatively, D is TRBD1 (6 bases). The V gene lost 3 bases and the J gene lost 4 bases, with 18 bases spanning the gap. Germline loops: CDR1 GTSNPN, CDR2 SVGIG (reference sequence). The CDR3 totals 15 residues. The CDR3 DNA is TGTGCCTGGAGCCTCGCCGAGGGGGGGTCCTATGGCTACACCTTC. It translates to CAWSLAEGGSYGYTF.

The CDR3 DNA reads as TGTGCCAGCAGCCGGACTAGCGGGGCCCAAGGGGAGCTGTTTTTT. It encodes CASSRTSGAQGELFF. The gene calls are TRBV11-2 and TRBJ2-2; TRBD2 aligns across 12 bases. The CDR3 loop spans 15 amino acids. The J segment lost 8 bases and the V segment lost 5 bases, leaving 6 bases of the junction unmatched. Per germline, CDR1 SGHAT and CDR2 FQNNGV. The variable domain in full, with the rest retrieved from reference TRBV11-2 and TRBJ2-2, is EAGVAQSPRYKIIEKRQSVAFWCNPISGHATLYWYQQILGQGPKLLIQFQNNGVVDDSQLPKDRFSAERLKGVDSTLKIQPAKLEDSAVYLCASSRTSGAQGELFFGEGSRLTVL.

This clonotype came up many times. V gene TRBV5-1 combines with J gene TRBJ2-2; TRBD2 matches 9 bases. There are 17 residues in the CDR3. J lost 4 bases, V lost 1 base, and 8 bases had no gene match. The germline V gene encodes CDR1 SGHRS and CDR2 YFSETQ. The CDR3 region has the DNA TGCGCCAGCAGCTTGACTGCGGGAGGGCCCAGCACCGGGGAGCTGTTTTTT. As protein: CASSLTAGGPSTGELFF.

At least ten counts were recorded for this clonotype. The V call is TRBV24-1, the J call TRBJ2-5; the match to TRBD2 covers 7 bases. Germline V gives CDR1 KGHDR, CDR2 SFDVKD. CDR3 size: 16 residues. V lost 4 bases to trimming and J lost 5 bases; unmatched junction nucleotides: 12. Here the CDR3 reads CATSDPRLAGAETQYF. The CDR3 DNA is TGTGCCACCAGTGACCCACGACTAGCTGGAGCGGAGACCCAGTACTTC.

This clonotype occurred many times. CDR3 nucleotide sequence: TGCGCCAGCAGCCAGGGGACAGGGGAAAATCAGCCCCAGCATTTT. Its translation: CASSQGTGENQPQHF. This chain connects TRBV4-1 to TRBJ1-5, with 10 positions matching TRBD1. V shed 3 bases, J shed 4 bases, and the junction held 3 bases outside the gene matches. The germline gives CDR1 MGHRA, CDR2 YSYEKL. CDR3 length: 15 residues.

The chain links TRBV7-3 to TRBJ2-2, with D hard to call. Per germline, CDR1 SGHTA and CDR2 FQGTGA. Trimming took off 3 bases at V and 3 bases at J, with 8 bases between the two ends. The CDR3 is 14 amino acids. The CDR3 loop reads CASSLASHTGELFF. DNA of the CDR3: TGTGCCAGCAGCTTGGCAAGCCACACCGGGGAGCTGTTTTTT.

The rearrangement uses TRBV7-6 and TRBJ1-1; D is unclear. With 1 base removed from V and 1 base from J, the gap between germline ends came to 7 bases. This CDR3 has 14 residues. Germline V gene data show CDR1 as SGHVS and CDR2 as FNYEAQ. The CDR3 DNA is TGTGCCAGCAGCTTAGTAGGGCAGAACACTGAAGCTTTCTTT. Protein product: CASSLVGQNTEAFF.

CDR3 in amino acids: CASRKRGQGAVEAFF. The CDR3 DNA follows: TGTGCCAGCAGAAAACGAGGACAGGGGGCCGTTGAAGCTTTCTTT. The rearrangement uses TRBV6-4 and TRBJ1-1, with 11 bases matching TRBD1. In germline, CDR1 is MRHNA, CDR2 SNTAGT. The CDR3 runs 15 residues. The ends lost 6 bases at V and 7 bases at J; junction bases unmatched: 10.

This clonotype was seen repeatedly, ten times or more. The rearrangement joins TRBV7-9 to TRBJ2-7, with D possibly being TRBD1 or TRBD2 (6 bases each). This CDR3 spans 14 amino acids. Germline assignment: CDR1 SEHNR and CDR2 FQNEAQ (reference sequence). V was clipped by 1 base and J by 3 bases, with 10 bases between them. CDR3 region: CASSLEGGNYEQYF. CDR3 DNA sequence: TGTGCCAGCAGCTTAGAAGGGGGGAACTACGAGCAGTACTTC.

The chain links TRBV20-1 to TRBJ2-7, with 7 bases identical to TRBD2. The junction had 11 bases not matched to a gene; V was cut back by 6 bases and J by 0 bases. The CDR3 has 15 amino acids. Germline loops: CDR1 DFQATT, CDR2 SNEGSKA (reference sequence). The CDR3 DNA sequence: TGCAGTGCCAGTCTGGGGGGGACTGCCTCCTACGAGCAGTACTTC. As protein: CSASLGGTASYEQYF.

Ten or more counts support this clonotype. This rearrangement joins TRBV27 to TRBJ1-1; no clear D gene. V lost 0 bases to trimming and J lost 5 bases, with 13 bases between them. In germline, CDR1 is MNHEY, CDR2 SMNVEV (reference sequence). This CDR3 is 15 amino acids long. The DNA for the CDR3 is TGTGCCAGCAGTTTATCATTTACGGGAGGAACTGAAGCTTTCTTT. Translation gives CASSLSFTGGTEAFF.

This clonotype was detected many times. This chain connects TRBV5-1 to TRBJ2-5, with D perhaps TRBD2 (6 bases). The CDR3 length is 15 residues. Germline V gives CDR1 SGHRS, CDR2 YFSETQ. V shed 1 base and J shed 1 base, with 11 bases lying between them. CDR3 amino acids: CASSLSGLLQETQYF. CDR3 bases: TGCGCCAGCAGCTTGTCGGGACTTCTCCAAGAGACCCAGTACTTC.

This clonotype was observed at least ten times. The rearrangement links TRBV28 to TRBJ2-7; 9 bases fit TRBD2. Losses at the gene ends were 4 bases for V and 3 bases for J; bases not matched to a gene: 13. CDR3 length: 17 amino acids. Per the germline V gene, CDR1 is MDHEN and CDR2 is SYDVKM. The CDR3 loop is CASSSPRGGRAIYEQYF. CDR3 in DNA: TGTGCCAGCAGTTCCCCTCGGGGCGGGAGGGCCATCTACGAGCAGTACTTC.

The chain carries TRBV20-1 and TRBJ2-7; no firm D call. Germline-derived CDR1 and CDR2 are DFQATT and SNEGSKA (reference sequence). The CDR3 has 11 residues. Trimming stripped 6 bases from V and 4 bases from J, with 10 bases between. CDR3 loop: CSARLKYEQYF. The CDR3 DNA is TGCAGTGCCCGCCTAAAATACGAGCAGTACTTC.

This clonotype was observed at least ten times. V usage is TRBV20-1 and J usage is TRBJ2-7, with TRBD1 identical over 7 bases. V shed 5 bases and J 0 bases; nucleotides not matched to a gene: 4. Germline CDR1 DFQATT, CDR2 SNEGSKA (reference sequence). The CDR3 extends over 13 amino acids. CDR3 coding DNA: TGCAGTGCTCCGGGACAGAGCTCCTACGAGCAGTACTTC. It specifies CSAPGQSSYEQYF.

This clonotype was seen a handful of times. DNA for the CDR3: TGTGCCAGCAGACGACCAGACAGGTACACTGAAGCTTTCTTT. Protein product: CASRRPDRYTEAFF. The chain joins TRBV28 to TRBJ1-1, with D tentatively TRBD1 (6 bases). V gave up 6 bases and J gave up 3 bases, with 14 bases separating them. This CDR3 contains 14 residues. Germline CDR1 and CDR2: MDHEN and SYDVKM.

Many counts were recorded for this clonotype. The chain recombines TRBV12-3 or TRBV12-4 with TRBJ2-7; 9 bases fit TRBD1. The length of the CDR3 is 17 residues. V lost 4 bases to trimming and J lost 3 bases; unmatched junction nucleotides: 13. CDR3 bases: TGTGCCAGCAGTTCCCTTTGGGACAGGGCGGAGAACTACGAGCAGTACTTC. This encodes CASSSLWDRAENYEQYF.

This clonotype was recorded many times. The chain is built from TRBV18 and TRBJ2-7, with 8 bases lining up with TRBD1. V lost 6 bases and J lost 3; bases outside the gene matches: 10. CDR1 KGHSH and CDR2 LQKENI come from the germline V gene. CDR3 length: 15 amino acids. CDR3: CASSFAQGADYEQYF. The CDR3 coding sequence is TGTGCCAGCTCTTTTGCTCAGGGGGCCGACTACGAGCAGTACTTC.

This clonotype was seen repeatedly, ten times or more. The J gene is TRBJ2-7, the V gene TRBV2; the D is unclear. Germline CDR1 is SNHLY and CDR2 is FYNNEI. The CDR3 extends over 17 amino acids. Trimming pared 1 base from V and 0 bases from J, leaving 16 bases between. The CDR3 region is CASSEVSKGRSSYEQYF. As DNA, the CDR3 is TGTGCCAGCAGTGAAGTTAGTAAGGGTCGGAGCTCCTACGAGCAGTACTTC.

Many counts were recorded for this clonotype. The V gene is TRBV29-1, the J gene TRBJ1-4; possible D gene TRBD1, 5 bases. V was pared by 0 bases and J by 7 bases, with 12 bases between. The CDR3 length is 14 residues. Germline V gene lookup returns CDR1 SQVTM and CDR2 ANQGSEA. Here the CDR3 DNA reads TGCAGCGTTGAAGAGGGGTCCGGGGGTGAAAAACTGTTTTTT. Its translation is CSVEEGSGGEKLFF.

This clonotype was detected ten times or more. The chain joins TRBV11-2 to TRBJ2-5; 9 bases align to TRBD2. The germline CDR1 and CDR2 sequences are SGHAT and FQNNGV. This CDR3 comprises 14 residues. The V and J ends lost 1 base and 5 bases, in that order; junction bases with no gene match: 2. CDR3 coding DNA: TGTGCCAGCAGCTTAGTAGCGGGAGTGGAGACCCAGTACTTC. This gives the protein CASSLVAGVETQYF.

This clonotype was seen many times. This chain uses TRBV28 with TRBJ1-2; D is unclear. V lost 4 bases, J lost 6 bases, and 18 bases lay in between. Germline V lookup: CDR1 MDHEN, CDR2 SYDVKM. CDR3 size: 15 residues. Here the CDR3 reads CASSSPRRGSHGYTF. CDR3 DNA sequence: TGTGCCAGCAGTTCCCCACGCCGGGGTTCTCATGGCTACACCTTC.

This clonotype appeared many times. In nucleotides, the CDR3 is TGCAGTGCTAGAGCCGGGACAGATGAGGGCACTGAAGCTTTCTTT. As protein: CSARAGTDEGTEAFF. The chain is built from TRBV20-1 and TRBJ1-1; 7 bases map to TRBD1. V shed 1 base, J shed 4 bases, and the junction held 9 bases outside the gene matches. Germline CDR1 and CDR2: DFQATT and SNEGSKA (reference sequence). The CDR3 has 15 residues.